This TCR beta chain is drawn from a study of T cell responses to AZD1222 COVID-19 vaccine listed by TCRdb under 2021. Background for the entire study: TCR sequencing was performed for about 240 trial participants, of whom about 200 were given two doses of AZD1222 and around 25 were given two doses of MenACWY control vaccine. Enrollment into the trials was organized by age into subgroups of 18-55, 56-69 and 70-plus years, and those subgroups contained approximately 160, 26 and 62 TCR-sequenced participants, respectively.

Regarding this clone: Its target antigen remains unknown. No base quality information exists; no much larger clone differs at one position.

Paper-wide results and their limitations: No day 14 peak-response samples were available, so repertoires were characterized only after the peak T cell response. In the small 56-69-year group, the increase in depth fell short of significance, most likely because of low power. The whole spike protein was spanned by vaccine-associated CD4 TCRs, and dominant responses were seen in regions 160-218 and 743-854. Only five to seven AZD1222 recipients were SARS-CoV-2 seropositive at baseline, limiting conclusions about previously exposed vaccinees. Participants were mostly white British, with more females than males. The authors suggested clonal diversity may have been underestimated. Spike-specific TCR breadth and depth rose significantly after two AZD1222 doses compared with day 0 and with MenACWY recipients. Nearly half of unique spike-specific TCRs reportedly recognized epitopes outside regions mutated in the B.1.351 and B.1.1.7 variants.

Spanning cysteine to phenylalanine, the CDR3 consists of 14 amino acids. Only the CDR3 DNA stays, 42 bases, in frame from base 1. V gives up 0 bases and J gives up 2 bases, and the segment between their germline ends measures 9 bases. In the germline V gene, CDR1 corresponds to SGHDT and CDR2 to YYEEEE. The label giving this sample's time point can be read as: about 28 days (+/-7) after the second vaccine dose. Because spike-specific TCR depth and breadth did not differ between the two schedules, AZD1222 recipients who got a second dose at roughly 4 weeks were pooled with those who got a second dose at roughly 12 weeks. The vaccinee samples were drawn from two UK trials, COV001 and COV002, one of which was a single-blind randomized controlled phase 2/3 trial testing AZD1222 (ChAdOx1 nCoV-19) in healthy adults. For TCRbeta chain sequencing, PBMC samples were collected from trial participants at day 0 and at day 28 after the second dose.

The CDR3 regions of human TCRbeta chains were subjected to immunosequencing. On the study's bioinformatics: Repertoire TCRs were checked for matches against a reference library of SARS-CoV-2-specific TCRs that had been generated using the MIRA antigen-specificity platform. Breadth was defined as the fraction of unique TCRs that were SARS-CoV-2-associated, and depth was defined as the fraction of total T cells that were SARS-CoV-2-associated. Using the MIRA data, each spike-specific TCR was assigned both to the spike region to which the TCR was reactive and to a CD4 or CD8 class. Log10-transformed breadth and depth values were compared by one-way ANOVA with Sidak's multiple comparisons tests. In TCRdb, the immuneACCESS table is reduced to in-frame sequences with V and J assigned. These tables do not hold every clone; where another copy was compared, an unresolved V gene accounts for under half, and the others remain unexplained. The DNA was the basis for D and trimming; V, J and clone size are from that table. The sample yields roughly 120,000 clones; about 90% were counted once. The leading ten clones occupy just over 2.5% of the sample.

Recombination joined TRBV5-6 with TRBJ2-7, with the D gene not clear enough to name. The receptor comes from an adult who received the AZD1222 COVID-19 vaccine. This material consisted of peripheral blood, taken 28 days after the second AZD1222 dose. The CDR3 region reads CASSLATLAYEQYF. The DNA sequence is TGTGCCAGCAGCTTGGCAACACTTGCCTACGAGCAGTACTTC. With all but the CDR3 taken from the reference TRBV5-6 and TRBJ2-7 genes, the full variable domain is: DAGVTQSPTHLIKTRGQQVTLRCSPKSGHDTVSWYQQALGQGPQFIFQYYEEEERQRGNFPDRFSGHQFPNYSSELNVNALLLGDSALYLCASSLATLAYEQYFGPGTRLTVT.